These 17 T cell receptor beta chains were sequenced from one sample in a study of T cell responses to AZD1222 COVID-19 vaccine (dated by TCRdb to the early 2020s). Taken with the paper, the label for time point translates to: about 28 days (+/-7) after the second vaccine dose. The library was obtained by the immunoSEQ multiplex PCR assay. Held by TCRdb, this immuneACCESS table contains in-frame sequences only and omits some clones. Under half of the omission traces to an unresolved V gene where checked; the cause of the rest is unknown. This sample lists roughly 25,000 clones; about 86% were detected once. The ten largest account for more than 7.5% of the sample. The source was peripheral blood, collected 28 days after the second AZD1222 dose. These receptors were collected from an adult who received the AZD1222 COVID-19 vaccine.

This clone was found a few times. The chain is built from TRBV12-3 or TRBV12-4 and TRBJ2-7, with D unclear. This CDR3 spans 13 amino acids. Trimming cost V 5 bases and J 2 bases, with 10 bases left between them. This CDR3 reads CASSVMGPYEQYF. The CDR3 bases are TGTGCCAGCAGTGTCATGGGCCCCTACGAGCAGTACTTC.

The genes are TRBV5-6 and TRBJ2-1, with 8 bases fitting TRBD1. Losses at the gene ends were 4 bases for V and 0 bases for J; bases not matched to a gene: 6. CDR3 size: 16 residues. Germline assignment: CDR1 SGHDT and CDR2 YYEEEE. The CDR3 DNA reads as TGTGCCAGCAGCCCAGACAGGGGCCTCTCCTACAATGAGCAGTTCTTC. As protein: CASSPDRGLSYNEQFF.

The chain uses TRBV30 and TRBJ1-5; D gene ambiguous. Germline CDR1 reads GTSNPN; CDR2 reads SVGIG (reference sequence). The CDR3 covers 13 residues. The ends were cut back, 1 base at V and 3 bases at J, with 7 bases in the middle. The CDR3 is CAWSETPNQPQHF. In DNA form, the CDR3 reads TGTGCCTGGAGTGAGACACCCAATCAGCCCCAGCATTTT. Full variable domain (missing parts from reference TRBV30 and TRBJ1-5): SQTIHQWPATLVQPVGSPLSLECTVEGTSNPNLYWYRQAAGRGLQLLFYSVGIGQISSEVPQNLSASRPQDRQFILSSKKLLLSDSGFYLCAWSETPNQPQHFGDGTRLSIL.

The chain carries TRBV7-8 and TRBJ2-2; tentatively, D is TRBD2 (5 bases). Germline CDR1 and CDR2: SGHVS and FQNEAQ. The germline V and J ends were trimmed by 5 bases and 5 bases, with 9 bases remaining between them. CDR3 length equals 13 residues. CDR3 nucleotides: TGTGCCAGCAGCCGCCCGGGAACCGGGGAGCTGTTTTTT. Protein: CASSRPGTGELFF. Full variable domain (remainder filled in from reference TRBV7-8 and TRBJ2-2): GAGVSQSPRYKVAKRGQDVALRCDPISGHVSLFWYQQALGQGPEFLTYFQNEAQLDKSGLPSDRFFAERPEGSVSTLKIQRTQQEDSAVYLCASSRPGTGELFFGEGSRLTVL.

The rearrangement links TRBV5-4 to TRBJ2-2; TRBD2 might be the D (7 bases). Germline V gene sequence: CDR1 SGHNT, CDR2 YYREEE (reference sequence). The ends were cut back, 0 bases at V and 2 bases at J, with 14 bases in the middle. This CDR3 has 17 amino acids. CDR3 loop: CASSLVGGGLNTGELFF. CDR3 DNA sequence: TGTGCCAGCAGCTTGGTTGGCGGGGGCCTAAACACCGGGGAGCTGTTTTTT. Filled out from reference TRBV5-4 and TRBJ2-2, the complete variable domain reads ETGVTQSPTHLIKTRGQQVTLRCSSQSGHNTVSWYQQALGQGPQFIFQYYREEENGRGNFPPRFSGLQFPNYSSELNVNALELDDSALYLCASSLVGGGLNTGELFFGEGSRLTVL.

The chain employs TRBV27 and TRBJ2-7; a possible D gene is TRBD1 (6 bases). V was pared by 8 bases and J by 2 bases, with 13 bases between. CDR1 and CDR2 from the germline V gene are MNHEY and SMNVEV (reference sequence). There are 13 residues in the CDR3. CDR3 amino acids: CASYDTGTYEQYF. In nucleotides, the CDR3 is TGTGCCAGCTATGACACAGGGACCTACGAGCAGTACTTC.

This clone was counted a few times. The V gene is TRBV11-1, the J gene TRBJ2-7; either TRBD1 or TRBD2 may supply D (5 bases each). This CDR3 is 16 amino acids long. V was shortened by 0 bases and J by 1 base, with 13 bases between the two germline ends. Germline V CDR1 and CDR2: SGHAT, FQDESV (reference sequence). CDR3 sequence: CASSLAGVGESYEQYF. CDR3 nucleotides: TGTGCCAGCAGCTTAGCTGGCGTGGGGGAGTCCTACGAGCAGTACTTC.

This chain uses TRBV5-6 with TRBJ2-7; 7 nucleotides line up with TRBD1. Unmatched junction bases numbered 4, after V lost 3 bases and J lost 4 bases. The germline V gene has CDR1 SGHDT and CDR2 YYEEEE. The CDR3 sequence is 13 residues long. The CDR3 DNA reads TGTGCCAGCAGCTACGGGACAGCATACGAGCAGTACTTC. This translates into CASSYGTAYEQYF.

The chain couples TRBV11-2 to TRBJ1-1; D may be TRBD1 (5 bases). Trimming pared 4 bases from V and 11 bases from J, leaving 17 bases between. CDR1 SGHAT and CDR2 FQNNGV come from the germline V gene. The CDR3 covers 13 residues. The chain's CDR3 is CASSSRTGTGAFF. CDR3 bases: TGTGCCAGCAGCTCCAGAACGGGGACTGGGGCTTTCTTT. Full variable domain (remainder filled in from reference TRBV11-2 and TRBJ1-1): EAGVAQSPRYKIIEKRQSVAFWCNPISGHATLYWYQQILGQGPKLLIQFQNNGVVDDSQLPKDRFSAERLKGVDSTLKIQPAKLEDSAVYLCASSSRTGTGAFFGQGTRLTVV.

This chain links TRBV11-2 with TRBJ2-5; 14 bases line up with TRBD2. The CDR3 is 17 residues long. In germline, CDR1 is SGHAT, CDR2 FQNNGV. V was pared by 1 base and J by 4 bases, with 5 bases of the junction left unmatched. The CDR3 nucleotides are TGTGCCAGCAGCTTAGGGGGACTAGCGGGAGCCGGAGAGACCCAGTACTTC. Translation: CASSLGGLAGAGETQYF.

V is TRBV2 and J is TRBJ1-1, with D tentatively TRBD1 (5 bases). Germline CDR1 and CDR2: SNHLY and FYNNEI. The CDR3 covers 13 residues. Trimming took 10 bases from V and 3 from J, leaving 15 bases between them. DNA for the CDR3: TGTGCCATCAACGTGAGGGACGACACTGAAGCTTTCTTT. This gives the protein CAINVRDDTEAFF.

This clone was recorded once. The genes are TRBV10-2 and TRBJ1-1, with D tentatively TRBD1 (6 bases). Germline-derived CDR1 and CDR2 are WSHSY and SAAADI. Trimming removed 6 bases at V and 7 bases at J, with 9 bases between. The CDR3 length is 11 residues. The CDR3 loop is CASSQTGEAFF. The CDR3 coding sequence is TGCGCCAGCAGCCAGACAGGTGAAGCTTTCTTT.

The CDR3 loop reads CASSLGTEAFF. CDR3 bases: TGTGCCAGCAGCTTAGGTACTGAAGCTTTCTTT. The V gene is TRBV7-9, the J gene TRBJ1-1; D remains unclear. The V gene lost 1 base and the J gene lost 5 bases, with 2 bases spanning the gap. This CDR3 contains 11 residues. Germline CDR1 is SEHNR and CDR2 is FQNEAQ (reference sequence).

This clone has only one observation. The chain recombines TRBV5-1 with TRBJ2-5; the match to TRBD2 covers 8 bases. Germline CDR1 SGHRS, CDR2 YFSETQ. CDR3 length equals 15 residues. Trimming at V came to 1 base and at J to 5 bases, leaving 7 bases not matched to a gene. Here the CDR3 reads CASSLTGRAGETQYF. In DNA form, the CDR3 reads TGCGCCAGCAGCTTGACCGGGAGGGCCGGGGAGACCCAGTACTTC.

V is TRBV28 and J is TRBJ1-4, with D uncertain. This CDR3 is 14 amino acids long. Germline V lookup: CDR1 MDHEN, CDR2 SYDVKM. Trimming pared 3 bases from V and 1 base from J, leaving 6 bases between. This CDR3 reads CASSLLGTNEKLFF. In DNA form, the CDR3 reads TGTGCCAGCAGTTTGCTGGGAACTAATGAAAAACTGTTTTTT.

The CDR3 here is CASSQEARVGQPQHF. The CDR3 nucleotides read TGTGCCAGCAGCCAAGAAGCAAGGGTTGGCCAGCCCCAGCATTTT. The chain recombines TRBV3-1 (or the pseudogene TRBV3-2) with TRBJ1-5; D remains unclear. Germline lookup yields CDR1 LGHDT and CDR2 YNNKEL (reference sequence). Trimming shortened V by 0 bases and J by 7 bases, and 13 bases separated the two germline ends. The CDR3 length is 15 residues.

This clone has only one observation. The chain couples TRBV21-1 to TRBJ2-6; the D segment call TRBD1 is taken from the table without a DNA check. TRBV21-1 is a pseudogene. This CDR3 region has 18 residues. The CDR3 nucleotides read TGTGCCAGCAGCAAATGGGGACAAAGGGCTTCTGGGGCCAACGTCCTGACTTTC. As protein: CASSKWGQRASGANVLTF.